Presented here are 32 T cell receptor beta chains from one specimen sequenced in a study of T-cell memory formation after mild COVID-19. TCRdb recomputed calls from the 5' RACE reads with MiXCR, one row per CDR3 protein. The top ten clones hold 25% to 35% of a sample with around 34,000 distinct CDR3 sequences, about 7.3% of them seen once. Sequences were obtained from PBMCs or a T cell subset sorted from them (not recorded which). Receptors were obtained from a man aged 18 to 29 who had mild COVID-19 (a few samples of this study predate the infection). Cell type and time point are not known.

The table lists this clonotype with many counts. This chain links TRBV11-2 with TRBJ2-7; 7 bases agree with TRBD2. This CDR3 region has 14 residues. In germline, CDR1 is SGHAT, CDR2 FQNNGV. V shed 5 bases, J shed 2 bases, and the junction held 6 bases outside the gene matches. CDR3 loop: CASSQSGAPYEQYF. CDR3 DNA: TGTGCCAGCAGCCAAAGCGGGGCGCCCTACGAGCAGTACTTC.

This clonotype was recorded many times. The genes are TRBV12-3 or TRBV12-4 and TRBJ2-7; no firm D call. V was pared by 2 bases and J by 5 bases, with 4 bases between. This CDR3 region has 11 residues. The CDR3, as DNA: TGTGCCAGCAGTTTAATCAACGAGCAGTACTTC. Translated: CASSLINEQYF.

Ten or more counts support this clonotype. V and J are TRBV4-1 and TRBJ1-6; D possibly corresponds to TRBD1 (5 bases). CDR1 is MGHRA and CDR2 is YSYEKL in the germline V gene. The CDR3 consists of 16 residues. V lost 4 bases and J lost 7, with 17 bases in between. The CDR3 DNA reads TGCGCCAGCAGCCCCTTCCCGGGGGGAGGGAATTCACCCCTCCACTTT. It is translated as CASSPFPGGGNSPLHF.

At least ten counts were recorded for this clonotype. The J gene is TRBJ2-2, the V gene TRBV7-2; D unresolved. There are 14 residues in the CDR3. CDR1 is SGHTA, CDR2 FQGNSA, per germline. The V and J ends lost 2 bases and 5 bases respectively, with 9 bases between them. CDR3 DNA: TGTGCCAGCAGCTTATTATTAGATACCGGGGAGCTGTTTTTT. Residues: CASSLLLDTGELFF.

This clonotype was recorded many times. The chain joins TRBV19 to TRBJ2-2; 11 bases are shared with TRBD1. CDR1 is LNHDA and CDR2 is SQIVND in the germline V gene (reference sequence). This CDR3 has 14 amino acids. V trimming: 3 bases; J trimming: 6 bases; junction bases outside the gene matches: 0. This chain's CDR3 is CASSMGQGAGELFF. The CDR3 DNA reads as TGTGCCAGTAGTATGGGACAGGGGGCCGGGGAGCTGTTTTTT.

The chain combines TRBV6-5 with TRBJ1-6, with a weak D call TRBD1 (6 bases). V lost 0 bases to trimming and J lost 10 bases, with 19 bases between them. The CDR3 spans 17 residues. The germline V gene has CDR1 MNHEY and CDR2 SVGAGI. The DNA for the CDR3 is TGTGCCAGCAGTTACTCGAGTGTGGGGGCCCCAAAGTCACCCCTCCACTTT. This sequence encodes CASSYSSVGAPKSPLHF.

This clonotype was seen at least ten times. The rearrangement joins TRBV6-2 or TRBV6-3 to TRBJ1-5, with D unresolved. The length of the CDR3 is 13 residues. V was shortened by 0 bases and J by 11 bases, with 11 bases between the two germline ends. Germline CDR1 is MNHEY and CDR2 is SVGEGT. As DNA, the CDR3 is TGTGCCAGCAGTTACTCTTTGGCGATCACCCAGCATTTT. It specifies CASSYSLAITQHF.

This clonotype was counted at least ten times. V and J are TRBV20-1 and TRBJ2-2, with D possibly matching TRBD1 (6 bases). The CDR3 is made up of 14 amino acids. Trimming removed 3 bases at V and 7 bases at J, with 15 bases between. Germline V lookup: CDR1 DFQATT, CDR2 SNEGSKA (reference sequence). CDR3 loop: CSASRQGIDGELFF. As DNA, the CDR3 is TGCAGTGCTAGTCGCCAGGGGATTGACGGGGAGCTGTTTTTT.

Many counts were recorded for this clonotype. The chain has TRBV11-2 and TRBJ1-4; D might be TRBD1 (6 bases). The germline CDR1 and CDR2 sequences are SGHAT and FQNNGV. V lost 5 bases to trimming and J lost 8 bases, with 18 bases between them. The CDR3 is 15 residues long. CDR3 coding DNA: TGTGCCAGCAGCCGTACCAGGGGAATTAACGAAAAACTGTTTTTT. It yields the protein CASSRTRGINEKLFF.

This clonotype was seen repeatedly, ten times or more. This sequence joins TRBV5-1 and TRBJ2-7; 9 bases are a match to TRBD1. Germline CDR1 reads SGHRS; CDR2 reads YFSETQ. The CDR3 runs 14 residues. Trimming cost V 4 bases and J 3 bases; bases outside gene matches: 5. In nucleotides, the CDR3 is TGCGCCAGCAGCCTCCGGGACAGGGTCTACGAGCAGTACTTC. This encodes CASSLRDRVYEQYF.

The CDR3 reads CASSPRIAGQETQYF. DNA for the CDR3: TGTGCCAGCTCACCTCGGATAGCGGGACAAGAGACCCAGTACTTC. This chain links TRBV18 with TRBJ2-5, with 8 bases aligning to TRBD2. The germline gives CDR1 KGHSH, CDR2 LQKENI. V was clipped by 3 bases and J by 2 bases; unmatched bases: 5. This CDR3 contains 15 residues.

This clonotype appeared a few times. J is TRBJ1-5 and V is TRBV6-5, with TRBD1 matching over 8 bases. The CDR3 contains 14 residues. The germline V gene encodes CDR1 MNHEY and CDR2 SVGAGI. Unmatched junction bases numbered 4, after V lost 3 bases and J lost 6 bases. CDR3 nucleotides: TGTGCCAGCAGTTATGGACAGGGTGGTCAGCCCCAGCATTTT. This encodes CASSYGQGGQPQHF.

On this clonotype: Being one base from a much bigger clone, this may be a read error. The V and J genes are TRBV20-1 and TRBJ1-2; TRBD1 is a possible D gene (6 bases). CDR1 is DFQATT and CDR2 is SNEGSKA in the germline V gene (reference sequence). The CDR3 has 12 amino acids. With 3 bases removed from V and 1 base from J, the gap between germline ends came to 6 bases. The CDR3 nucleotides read TGCAGTGCTAGGGACAGTAACTATGGCTACACCTTC. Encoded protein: CSARDSNYGYTF.

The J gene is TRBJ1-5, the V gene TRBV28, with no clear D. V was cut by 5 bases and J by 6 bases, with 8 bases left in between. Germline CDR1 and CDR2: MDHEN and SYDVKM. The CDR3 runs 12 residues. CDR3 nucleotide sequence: TGTGCCAGCAGTCATACCATTCAGCCCCAGCATTTT. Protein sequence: CASSHTIQPQHF.

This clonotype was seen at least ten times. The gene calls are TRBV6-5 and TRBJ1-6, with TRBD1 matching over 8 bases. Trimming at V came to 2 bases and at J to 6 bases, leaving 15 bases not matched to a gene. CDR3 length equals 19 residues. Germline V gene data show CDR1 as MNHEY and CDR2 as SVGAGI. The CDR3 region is CASSYAIRTGWGGNSPLHF. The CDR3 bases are TGTGCCAGCAGTTACGCTATTAGGACAGGGTGGGGGGGTAATTCACCCCTCCACTTT.

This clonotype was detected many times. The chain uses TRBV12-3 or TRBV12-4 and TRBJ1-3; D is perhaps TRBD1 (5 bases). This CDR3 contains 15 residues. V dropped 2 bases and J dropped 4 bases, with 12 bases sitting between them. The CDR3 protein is CASSLNPGVGNTIYF. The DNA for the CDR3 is TGTGCCAGCAGTTTAAATCCGGGGGTAGGAAACACCATATATTTT.

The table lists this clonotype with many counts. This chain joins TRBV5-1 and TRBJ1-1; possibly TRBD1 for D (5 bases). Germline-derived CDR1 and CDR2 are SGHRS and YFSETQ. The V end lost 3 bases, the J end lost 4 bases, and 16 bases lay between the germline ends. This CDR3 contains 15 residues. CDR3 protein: CASSSLGVGSTEAFF. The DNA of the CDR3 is TGCGCCAGCAGCTCATTGGGGGTGGGGAGCACTGAAGCTTTCTTT. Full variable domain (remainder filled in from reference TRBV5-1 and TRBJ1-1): KAGVTQTPRYLIKTRGQQVTLSCSPISGHRSVSWYQQTPGQGLQFLFEYFSETQRNKGNFPGRFSGRQFSNSRSEMNVSTLELGDSALYLCASSSLGVGSTEAFFGQGTRLTVV.

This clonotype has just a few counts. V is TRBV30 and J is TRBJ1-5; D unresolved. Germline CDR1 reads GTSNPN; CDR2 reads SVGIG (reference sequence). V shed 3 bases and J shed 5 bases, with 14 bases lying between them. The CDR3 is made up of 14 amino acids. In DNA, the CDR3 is TGTGCCTGGAGACCCAATCGGGTTTATCAGCCCCAGCATTTT. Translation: CAWRPNRVYQPQHF.

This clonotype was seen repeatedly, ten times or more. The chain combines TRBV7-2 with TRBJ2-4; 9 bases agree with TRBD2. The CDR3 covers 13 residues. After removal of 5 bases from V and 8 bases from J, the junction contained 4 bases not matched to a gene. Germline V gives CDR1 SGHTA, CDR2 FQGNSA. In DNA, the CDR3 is TGTGCCAGCAGCCCCCAGCGGGGGGACATTCAGTACTTC. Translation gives CASSPQRGDIQYF.

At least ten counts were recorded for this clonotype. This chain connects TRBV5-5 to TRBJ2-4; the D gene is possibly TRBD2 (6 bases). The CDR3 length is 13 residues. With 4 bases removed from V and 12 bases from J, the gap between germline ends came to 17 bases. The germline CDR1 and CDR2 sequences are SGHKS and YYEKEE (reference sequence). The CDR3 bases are TGTGCCAGCAGCAGGCACCTGCGGACTAATCAGTACTTC. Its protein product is CASSRHLRTNQYF.

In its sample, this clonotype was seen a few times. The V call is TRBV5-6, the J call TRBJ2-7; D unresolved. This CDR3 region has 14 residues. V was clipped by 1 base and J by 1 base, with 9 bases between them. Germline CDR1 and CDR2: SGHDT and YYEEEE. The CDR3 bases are TGTGCCAGCAGCTTGCTTGGCAGTTCCTACGAGCAGTACGTC. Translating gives CASSLLGSSYEQYV.

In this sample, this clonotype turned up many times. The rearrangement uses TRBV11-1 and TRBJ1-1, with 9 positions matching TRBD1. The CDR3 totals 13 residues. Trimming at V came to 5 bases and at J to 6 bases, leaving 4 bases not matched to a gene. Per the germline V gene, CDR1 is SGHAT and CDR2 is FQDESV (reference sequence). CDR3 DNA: TGTGCCAGCAGCCGACAGGGGGGCGCTGAAGCTTTCTTT. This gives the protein CASSRQGGAEAFF.

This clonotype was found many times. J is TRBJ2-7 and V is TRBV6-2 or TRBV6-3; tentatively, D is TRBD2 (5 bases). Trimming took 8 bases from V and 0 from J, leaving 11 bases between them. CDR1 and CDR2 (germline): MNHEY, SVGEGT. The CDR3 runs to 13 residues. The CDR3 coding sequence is TGTGCCAGCGAGGGCGGCGACTCCTACGAGCAGTACTTC. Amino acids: CASEGGDSYEQYF.

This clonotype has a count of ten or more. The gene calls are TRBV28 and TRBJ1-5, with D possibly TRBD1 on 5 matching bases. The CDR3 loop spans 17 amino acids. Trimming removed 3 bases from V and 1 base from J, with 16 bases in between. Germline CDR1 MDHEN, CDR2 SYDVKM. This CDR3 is CASSFVGAKKSNQPQHF. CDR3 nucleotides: TGTGCCAGCAGTTTCGTAGGGGCGAAAAAGAGCAATCAGCCCCAGCATTTT.

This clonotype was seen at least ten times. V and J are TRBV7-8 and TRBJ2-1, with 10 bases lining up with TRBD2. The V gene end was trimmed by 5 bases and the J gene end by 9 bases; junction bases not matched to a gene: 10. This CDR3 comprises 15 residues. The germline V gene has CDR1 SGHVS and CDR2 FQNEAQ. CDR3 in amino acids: CASSASGLADGEQFF. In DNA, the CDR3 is TGTGCCAGCAGCGCTTCAGGACTAGCGGACGGTGAGCAGTTCTTC. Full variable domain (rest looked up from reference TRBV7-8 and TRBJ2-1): GAGVSQSPRYKVAKRGQDVALRCDPISGHVSLFWYQQALGQGPEFLTYFQNEAQLDKSGLPSDRFFAERPEGSVSTLKIQRTQQEDSAVYLCASSASGLADGEQFFGPGTRLTVL.

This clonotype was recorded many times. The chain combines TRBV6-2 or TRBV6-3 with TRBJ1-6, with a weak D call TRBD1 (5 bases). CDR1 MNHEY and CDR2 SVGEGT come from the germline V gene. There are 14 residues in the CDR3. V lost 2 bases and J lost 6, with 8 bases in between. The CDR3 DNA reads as TGTGCCAGCAGTTACCTGACAGCTAATTCACCCCTCCACTTT. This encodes CASSYLTANSPLHF.

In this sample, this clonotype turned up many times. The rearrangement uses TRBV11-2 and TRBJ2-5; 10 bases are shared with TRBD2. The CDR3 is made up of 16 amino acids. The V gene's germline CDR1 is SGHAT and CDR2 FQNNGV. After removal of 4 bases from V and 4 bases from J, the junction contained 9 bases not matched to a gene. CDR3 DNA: TGTGCCAGCAGCTCCCTCAGCGGGGGGGCGGGAGAGACCCAGTACTTC. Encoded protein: CASSSLSGGAGETQYF. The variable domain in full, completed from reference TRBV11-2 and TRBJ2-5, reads EAGVAQSPRYKIIEKRQSVAFWCNPISGHATLYWYQQILGQGPKLLIQFQNNGVVDDSQLPKDRFSAERLKGVDSTLKIQPAKLEDSAVYLCASSSLSGGAGETQYFGPGTRLLVL.

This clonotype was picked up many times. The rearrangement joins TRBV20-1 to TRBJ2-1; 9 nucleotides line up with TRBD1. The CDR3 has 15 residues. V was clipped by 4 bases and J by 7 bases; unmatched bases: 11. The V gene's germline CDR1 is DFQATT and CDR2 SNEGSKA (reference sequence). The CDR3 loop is CSATRLQGARNEQFF. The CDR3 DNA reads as TGCAGTGCTACCCGACTACAGGGGGCGCGGAATGAGCAGTTCTTC.

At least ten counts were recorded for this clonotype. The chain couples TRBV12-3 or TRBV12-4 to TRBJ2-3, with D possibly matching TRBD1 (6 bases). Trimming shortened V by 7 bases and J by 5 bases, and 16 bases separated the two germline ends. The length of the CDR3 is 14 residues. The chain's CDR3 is CASTRRLGGDTQYF. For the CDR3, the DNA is TGTGCCAGCACCCGGCGGCTAGGGGGAGATACGCAGTATTTT.

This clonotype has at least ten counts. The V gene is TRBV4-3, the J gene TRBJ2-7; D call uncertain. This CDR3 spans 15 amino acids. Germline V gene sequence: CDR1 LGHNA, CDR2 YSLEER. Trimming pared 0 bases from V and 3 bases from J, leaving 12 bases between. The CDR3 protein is CASSQDSSLSYEQYF. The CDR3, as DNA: TGCGCCAGCAGCCAAGACTCTTCCCTCAGCTACGAGCAGTACTTC.

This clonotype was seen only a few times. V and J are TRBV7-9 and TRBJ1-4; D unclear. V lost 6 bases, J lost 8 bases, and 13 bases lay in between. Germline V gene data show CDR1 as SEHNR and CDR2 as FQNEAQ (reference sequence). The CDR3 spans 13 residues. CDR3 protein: CASRREEGEKLFF. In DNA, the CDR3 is TGTGCCAGCAGAAGAGAGGAGGGCGAAAAACTGTTTTTT.

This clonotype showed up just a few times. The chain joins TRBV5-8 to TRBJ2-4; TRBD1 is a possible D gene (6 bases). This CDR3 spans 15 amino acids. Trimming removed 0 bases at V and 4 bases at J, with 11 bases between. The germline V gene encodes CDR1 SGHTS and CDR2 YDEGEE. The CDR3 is CASSLEGVEKNIQYF. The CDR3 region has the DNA TGTGCCAGCAGCTTGGAGGGGGTAGAGAAAAACATTCAGTACTTC.